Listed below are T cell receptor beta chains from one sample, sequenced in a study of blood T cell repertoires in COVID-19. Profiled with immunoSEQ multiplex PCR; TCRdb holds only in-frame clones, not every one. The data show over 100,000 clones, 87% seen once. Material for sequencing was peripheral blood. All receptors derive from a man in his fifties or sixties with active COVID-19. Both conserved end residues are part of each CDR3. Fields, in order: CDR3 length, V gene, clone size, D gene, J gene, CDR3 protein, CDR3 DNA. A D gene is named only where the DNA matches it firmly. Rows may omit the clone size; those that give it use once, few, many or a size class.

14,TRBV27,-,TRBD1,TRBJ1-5,CASSFVGQGGSQHF,TGTGCCAGCAGTTTCGTGGGACAGGGAGGGTCCCAGCATTTT
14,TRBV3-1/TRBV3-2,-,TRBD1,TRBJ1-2,CASSALTGIGGYTF,TGTGCCAGCAGCGCTTTGACAGGGATAGGAGGCTACACCTTC
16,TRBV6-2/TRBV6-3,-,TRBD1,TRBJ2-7,CASSYLGTGVSYEQYF,TGTGCCAGCAGTTACCTTGGGACAGGGGTGAGTTACGAGCAGTACTTC
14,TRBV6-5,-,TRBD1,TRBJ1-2,CASDTRQGSYGYTF,TGTGCCAGCGATACAAGACAGGGGAGCTATGGCTACACCTTC
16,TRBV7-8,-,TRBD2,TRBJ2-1,CASRFLAGGTYNEQFF,TGTGCCAGCAGATTCTTAGCGGGGGGAACCTACAATGAGCAGTTCTTC
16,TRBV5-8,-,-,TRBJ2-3,CASSLVVIGVTDTQYF,TGTGCCAGCAGCTTGGTTGTTATCGGAGTTACAGATACGCAGTATTTT
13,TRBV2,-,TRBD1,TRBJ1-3,CASTTGQGNTIYF,TGTGCCAGCACCACAGGACAGGGCAACACCATATATTTT
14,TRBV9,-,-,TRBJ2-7,CASSVATASYEQYF,TGTGCCAGCAGCGTAGCTACTGCTTCCTACGAGCAGTACTTC
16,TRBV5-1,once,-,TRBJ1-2,CASSLVSKQGGHGYTF,TGCGCCAGCAGCTTGGTTTCCAAACAGGGTGGGCATGGCTACACCTTC
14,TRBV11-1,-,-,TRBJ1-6,CASSLEAYNSPLHF,TGTGCCAGCAGCTTAGAAGCTTATAATTCACCCCTCCACTTT
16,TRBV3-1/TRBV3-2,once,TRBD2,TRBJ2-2,CASSPTGLAVTGELFF,TGTGCCAGCAGCCCCACGGGACTAGCGGTAACCGGGGAGCTGTTTTTT
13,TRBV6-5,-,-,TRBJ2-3,CASRARATDTQYF,TGTGCCAGCAGGGCGCGGGCCACAGATACGCAGTATTTT
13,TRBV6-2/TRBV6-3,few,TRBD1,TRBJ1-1,CASSYIRDSQAFF,TGTGCCAGCAGTTATATTCGGGACAGCCAAGCTTTCTTT
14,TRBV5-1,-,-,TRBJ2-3,CASSLGTGTDTQYF,TGCGCCAGCAGCTTGGGAACAGGCACAGATACGCAGTATTTT
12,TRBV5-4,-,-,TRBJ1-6,CASSAGDSPLHF,TGTGCCAGCAGCGCGGGGGATTCACCCCTCCACTTT
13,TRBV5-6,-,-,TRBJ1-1,CASSLLIGTEAFF,TGTGCCAGCAGCTTGTTGATCGGTACTGAAGCTTTCTTT
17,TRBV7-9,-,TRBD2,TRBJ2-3,CASRPDWTRPPTDTQYF,TGTGCCAGCAGACCCGACTGGACTAGGCCGCCCACAGATACGCAGTATTTT